The 3 T cell receptor beta chains below come from one sample, sequenced in a study of T cell repertoires in cytomegalovirus infection. TCRdb reprocessed the reads with MiXCR, giving one entry per CDR3 protein. Among roughly 920,000 distinct CDR3 sequences listed, approximately 32% were seen once. Their antigen targets remain unknown. This specimen consisted of cultured CD8+ T cells from PBMCs, obtained from culture after CMV antigen stimulation. The receptor source for this set is a human donor in good health (CMV status not recorded). Some clones in this sample may be carry-over from other donors' samples.

The chain employs TRBV7-6 and TRBJ1-2; the D is unclear. The CDR3 is 14 amino acids. CDR1 and CDR2 from the germline V gene are SGHVS and FNYEAQ. V lost 1 base, J lost 4 bases, and 10 bases lay in between. This CDR3 is CASSLGAVSYGYTF. The CDR3 region has the DNA TGTGCCAGCAGCTTAGGGGCGGTTAGCTATGGCTACACCTTC. Using reference TRBV7-6 and TRBJ1-2 for the parts outside the CDR3, the full variable domain is GAGVSQSPRYKVTKRGQDVALRCDPISGHVSLYWYRQALGQGPEFLTYFNYEAQQDKSGLPNDRFSAERPEGSISTLTIQRTEQRDSAMYRCASSLGAVSYGYTFGSGTRLTVV.

The chain has TRBV19 and TRBJ2-2; no clear D. The CDR3 totals 14 residues. Germline V gives CDR1 LNHDA, CDR2 SQIVND (reference sequence). V shed 5 bases and J shed 6 bases, with 13 bases lying between them. This CDR3 is CASSPNTEPGELFF. In DNA form, the CDR3 reads TGTGCCAGTAGTCCGAACACCGAGCCCGGGGAGCTGTTTTTT.

This clonotype was seen more than once but under ten times. The J gene is TRBJ2-2, the V gene TRBV24-1; D is undetermined. This CDR3 is 14 amino acids long. CDR1 is KGHDR and CDR2 is SFDVKD in the germline V gene. Trimming took 2 bases from V and 10 from J, leaving 13 bases between them. DNA of the CDR3: TGTGCCACCAGTGATTCGGACCTTCCCAAGGAGCTGTTTTTT. Its translation is CATSDSDLPKELFF.